The clone carrying this T cell receptor beta chain was detected ten times or more. The antigen remains undetermined. This entry belongs to a study of T-cell memory formation after mild COVID-19. General study results and limits: Balance between CD4 and CD8 was seen in clones contracting day 15 to 85, and a CD4+ lean was seen in later expanders. Detection of some responders pre-infection suggested pre-existing cross-reactive memory T cells participated.

TCRdb redid the calling of the 5' RACE reads with MiXCR, one entry per CDR3 protein. The sample lists roughly 300,000 distinct CDR3 sequences; around 8% were seen once. The germline CDR1 and CDR2 sequences are SEHNR and FQNEAQ (reference sequence). There are 16 residues in the CDR3. J gave up 2 bases and V 5 bases, and 10 bases lay outside the gene matches. Sequencing was carried out using PBMCs or a T cell subset sorted from them (not recorded which). The receptor was derived from a man between 18 and 35 years old who had mild COVID-19 (a few samples of this study predate the infection). Cell type and time point are not known. V is TRBV7-9 and J is TRBJ2-3; TRBD2 matches at 7 bases. The CDR3 coding sequence is TGTGCCAGCAGCCCCCTGGGGCGGGGGACCACAGATACGCAGTATTTT. Protein: CASSPLGRGTTDTQYF.